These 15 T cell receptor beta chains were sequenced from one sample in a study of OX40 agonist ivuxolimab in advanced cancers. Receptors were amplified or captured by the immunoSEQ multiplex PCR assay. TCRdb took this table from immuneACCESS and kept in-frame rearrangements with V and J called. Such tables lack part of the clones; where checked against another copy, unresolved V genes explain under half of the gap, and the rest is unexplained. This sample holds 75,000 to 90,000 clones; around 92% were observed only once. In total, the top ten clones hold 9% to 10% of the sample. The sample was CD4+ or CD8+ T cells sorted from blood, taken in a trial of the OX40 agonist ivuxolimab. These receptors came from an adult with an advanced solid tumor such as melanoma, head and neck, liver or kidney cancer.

For the CDR3, the DNA is TGTGCCAGCAGCTTTGGGGTGGCCGCTGGTCGTTATGGCTACACCTTC. Its translation: CASSFGVAAGRYGYTF. The chain links TRBV5-6 to TRBJ1-2; no clear D gene. Trimming took 2 bases from V and 5 from J, leaving 19 bases between them. The V gene's germline CDR1 is SGHDT and CDR2 YYEEEE. The CDR3 spans 16 residues.

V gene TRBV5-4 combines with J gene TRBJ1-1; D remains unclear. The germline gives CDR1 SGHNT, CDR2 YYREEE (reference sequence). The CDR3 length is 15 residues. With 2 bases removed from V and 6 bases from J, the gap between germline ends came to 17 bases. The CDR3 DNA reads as TGTGCCAGCAGCTTCCTCCCCGAGTTGGGCGCTGAAGCTTTCTTT. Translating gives CASSFLPELGAEAFF.

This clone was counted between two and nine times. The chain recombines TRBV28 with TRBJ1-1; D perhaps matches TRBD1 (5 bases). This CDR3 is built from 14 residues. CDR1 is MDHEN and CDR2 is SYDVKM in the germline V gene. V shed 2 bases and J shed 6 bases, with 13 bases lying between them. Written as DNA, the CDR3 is TGTGCCAGCAGTTTAGTGGGGGACGCAGCTGAAGCTTTCTTT. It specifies CASSLVGDAAEAFF.

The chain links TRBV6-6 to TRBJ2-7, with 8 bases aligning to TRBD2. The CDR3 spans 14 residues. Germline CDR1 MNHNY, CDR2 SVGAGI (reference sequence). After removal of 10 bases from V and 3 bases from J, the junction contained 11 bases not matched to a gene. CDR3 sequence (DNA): TGTGCCACCAGGCGGACTAGCAGGGTCTACGAGCAGTACTTC. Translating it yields CATRRTSRVYEQYF.

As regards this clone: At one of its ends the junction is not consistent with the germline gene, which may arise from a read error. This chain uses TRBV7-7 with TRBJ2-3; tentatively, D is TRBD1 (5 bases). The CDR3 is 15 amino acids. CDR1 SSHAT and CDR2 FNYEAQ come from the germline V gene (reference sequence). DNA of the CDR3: TGTGCTAGCAGCTTCTCGACAGCAAGCACAGATACGCAGTATTTT. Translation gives CASSFSTASTDTQYF.

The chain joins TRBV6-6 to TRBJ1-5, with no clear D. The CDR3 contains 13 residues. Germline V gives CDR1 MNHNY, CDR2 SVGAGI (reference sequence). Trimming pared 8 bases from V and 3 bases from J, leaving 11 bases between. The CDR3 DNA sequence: TGTGCCAGCGGAAGATACCCCAATCAGCCCCAGCATTTT. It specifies CASGRYPNQPQHF.

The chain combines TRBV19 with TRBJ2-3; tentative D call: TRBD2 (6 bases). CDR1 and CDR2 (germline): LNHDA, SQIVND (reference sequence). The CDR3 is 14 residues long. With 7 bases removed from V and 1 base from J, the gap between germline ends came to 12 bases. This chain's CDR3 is CASTLIAGTDTQYF. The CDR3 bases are TGTGCCAGTACCCTCATAGCGGGCACAGATACGCAGTATTTT.

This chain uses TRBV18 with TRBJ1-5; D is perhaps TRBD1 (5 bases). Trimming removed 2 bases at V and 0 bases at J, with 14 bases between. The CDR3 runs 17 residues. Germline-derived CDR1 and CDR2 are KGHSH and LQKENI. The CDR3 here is CASSPVGTAYSNQPQHF. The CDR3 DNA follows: TGTGCCAGCTCACCAGTAGGGACCGCTTATAGCAATCAGCCCCAGCATTTT.

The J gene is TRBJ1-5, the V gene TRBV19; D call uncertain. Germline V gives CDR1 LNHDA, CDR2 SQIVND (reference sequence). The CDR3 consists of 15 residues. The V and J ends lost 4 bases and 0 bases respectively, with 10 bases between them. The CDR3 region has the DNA TGTGCCAGTAGTAGGTGGGGTTTTAGCAATCAGCCCCAGCATTTT. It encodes CASSRWGFSNQPQHF.

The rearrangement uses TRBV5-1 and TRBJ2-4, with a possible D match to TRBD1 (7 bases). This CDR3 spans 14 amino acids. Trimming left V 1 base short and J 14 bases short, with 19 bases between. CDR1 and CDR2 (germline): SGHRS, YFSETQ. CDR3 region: CASSLSGRGEVEYF. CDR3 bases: TGCGCCAGCAGCTTGTCAGGCAGGGGGGAAGTCGAGTACTTC.

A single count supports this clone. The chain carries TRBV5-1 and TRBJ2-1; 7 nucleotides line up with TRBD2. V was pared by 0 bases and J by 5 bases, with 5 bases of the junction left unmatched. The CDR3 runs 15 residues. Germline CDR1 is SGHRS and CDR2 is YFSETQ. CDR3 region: CASSLDGGSHNEQFF. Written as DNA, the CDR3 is TGCGCCAGCAGCTTGGACGGCGGGAGTCACAATGAGCAGTTCTTC.

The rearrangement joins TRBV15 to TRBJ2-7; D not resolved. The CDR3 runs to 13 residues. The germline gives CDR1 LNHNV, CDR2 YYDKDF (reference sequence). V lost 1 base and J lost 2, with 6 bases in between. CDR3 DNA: TGTGCCACCAGCAGAGGGGTGACCTACGAGCAGTACTTC. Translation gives CATSRGVTYEQYF. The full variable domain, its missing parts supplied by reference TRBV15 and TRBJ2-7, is DAMVIQNPRYQVTQFGKPVTLSCSQTLNHNVMYWYQQKSSQAPKLLFHYYDKDFNNEADTPDNFQSRRPNTSFCFLDIRSPGLGDTAMYLCATSRGVTYEQYFGPGTRLTVT.

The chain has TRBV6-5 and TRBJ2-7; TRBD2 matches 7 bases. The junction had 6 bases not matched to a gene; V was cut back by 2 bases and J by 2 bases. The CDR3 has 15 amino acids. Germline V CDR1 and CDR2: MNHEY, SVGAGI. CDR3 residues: CASSYVARGAYEQYF. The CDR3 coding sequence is TGTGCCAGCAGTTACGTCGCACGGGGGGCCTACGAGCAGTACTTC.

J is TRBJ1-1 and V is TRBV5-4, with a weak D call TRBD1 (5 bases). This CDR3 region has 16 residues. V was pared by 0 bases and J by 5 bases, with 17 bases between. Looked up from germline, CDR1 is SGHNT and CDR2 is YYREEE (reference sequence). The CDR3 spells CASSLAGGMGVTEAFF. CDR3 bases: TGTGCCAGCAGCTTGGCCGGGGGAATGGGGGTTACTGAAGCTTTCTTT.

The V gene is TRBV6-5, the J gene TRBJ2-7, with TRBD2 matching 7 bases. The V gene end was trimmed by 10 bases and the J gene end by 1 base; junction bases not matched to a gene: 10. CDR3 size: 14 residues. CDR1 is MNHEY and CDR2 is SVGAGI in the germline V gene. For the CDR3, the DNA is TGTGCCACGGATGCTAGCGGAGTTTCCTACGAGCAGTACTTC. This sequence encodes CATDASGVSYEQYF.